The 27 T cell receptor beta chains given below trace back to one sample, sequenced in a study of blood T cell repertoires in COVID-19. The repertoire was sequenced with immunoSEQ multiplex PCR; TCRdb's copy has only in-frame clones and lacks some. The sample contains around 37,000 clones, roughly 90% of which appear only once. Sequencing was performed on peripheral blood. The receptors stem from a man aged 45 to 65 with active or convalescent COVID-19.

V gene TRBV5-1 combines with J gene TRBJ2-3, with D unclear. The V and J ends lost 0 bases and 0 bases respectively, with 11 bases between them. The CDR3 contains 16 residues. Looked up from germline, CDR1 is SGHRS and CDR2 is YFSETQ. The CDR3 nucleotides read TGCGCCAGCAGCTTGGGTGCGAGTCCAAGCACAGATACGCAGTATTTT. Translating gives CASSLGASPSTDTQYF.

CDR3 protein: CASSYGGLAGADTQYF. The CDR3 coding sequence is TGTGCCAGCAGTTACGGGGGACTAGCGGGAGCAGATACGCAGTATTTT. The genes are TRBV6-5 and TRBJ2-3, with TRBD2 matching 14 bases. This CDR3 has 16 amino acids. Per germline, CDR1 MNHEY and CDR2 SVGAGI. The V and J ends lost 2 bases and 4 bases, in that order; junction bases with no gene match: 2.

The count of this clone is one. The rearrangement uses TRBV6-5 and TRBJ2-1, with TRBD2 identical over 9 bases. Germline V gives CDR1 MNHEY, CDR2 SVGAGI. CDR3 length: 12 residues. Trimming at V came to 6 bases and at J to 15 bases, leaving 9 bases not matched to a gene. CDR3 sequence reads: CASSQPGLASFF. CDR3 nucleotide sequence: TGTGCCAGCAGCCAACCGGGACTAGCCTCGTTCTTC.

The chain has TRBV27 and TRBJ2-1; TRBD1 matches at 8 bases. Germline V CDR1 and CDR2: MNHEY, SMNVEV (reference sequence). CDR3 length: 15 amino acids. J gave up 1 base and V 4 bases, and 3 bases lay outside the gene matches. The CDR3 DNA reads TGTGCCAGCAGTTGGACAGGGTTATCCTACAATGAGCAGTTCTTC. Amino acids: CASSWTGLSYNEQFF.

V usage is TRBV6-1 and J usage is TRBJ1-6; maybe TRBD1 (5 bases). V lost 3 bases to trimming and J lost 1 base, with 16 bases between them. The CDR3 contains 18 residues. Germline-derived CDR1 and CDR2 are MNHNS and SASEGT. The CDR3 sequence: CASSDGGGGGSYNSPLHF. In nucleotides, the CDR3 is TGTGCCAGCAGTGATGGCGGGGGGGGAGGGTCCTATAATTCACCCCTCCACTTT.

The gene calls are TRBV4-2 and TRBJ1-2; D might be TRBD1 (6 bases). The CDR3 contains 16 residues. Germline loops: CDR1 LGHNA, CDR2 YNFKEQ. V lost 4 bases and J 4 bases, leaving 19 bases between the germline ends. CDR3 region: CASSPHPLGALYGYTF. The CDR3 nucleotides read TGTGCCAGCAGCCCCCATCCCCTGGGGGCTCTCTATGGCTACACCTTC.

This chain connects TRBV28 to TRBJ1-5; D not certain. Germline V lookup: CDR1 MDHEN, CDR2 SYDVKM. The CDR3 is 17 residues long. V was cut by 8 bases and J by 2 bases, with 22 bases left in between. The CDR3 loop reads CASPNPGRGEGNQPQHF. DNA for the CDR3: TGTGCCAGCCCCAATCCAGGCCGGGGTGAGGGCAATCAGCCCCAGCATTTT.

The CDR3 nucleotides read TGTGCCAGCTCACCAGACAGGGTAGACGAGCAGTACTTC. It yields the protein CASSPDRVDEQYF. The genes are TRBV18 and TRBJ2-7; 7 bases match TRBD1. Losses at the gene ends were 2 bases for V and 5 bases for J; bases not matched to a gene: 3. Germline V CDR1 and CDR2: KGHSH, LQKENI. The CDR3 has 13 amino acids.

The rearrangement uses TRBV6-5 and TRBJ1-4; D unresolved. Germline V lookup: CDR1 MNHEY, CDR2 SVGAGI. This CDR3 region has 14 residues. V was cut by 6 bases and J by 5 bases, with 13 bases left in between. The CDR3 sequence: CASSWRGRNEKLFF. The DNA of the CDR3 is TGTGCCAGCAGCTGGCGAGGGCGAAATGAAAAACTGTTTTTT.

The chain is built from TRBV6-5 and TRBJ2-2, with TRBD2 matching 7 bases. In germline, CDR1 is MNHEY, CDR2 SVGAGI. The CDR3 contains 14 residues. The junction had 4 bases not matched to a gene; V was cut back by 7 bases and J by 2 bases. CDR3 sequence: CASTLAVNTGELFF. CDR3 in DNA: TGTGCCAGCACTCTAGCGGTTAACACCGGGGAGCTGTTTTTT.

This clone has only a few counts. The rearrangement links TRBV6-1 to TRBJ1-2; 7 bases align to TRBD1. The germline CDR1 and CDR2 sequences are MNHNS and SASEGT. This CDR3 has 14 residues. The V gene end was trimmed by 1 base and the J gene end by 4 bases; junction bases not matched to a gene: 3. The CDR3 is CASSEGDSFYGYTF. In nucleotides, the CDR3 is TGTGCCAGCAGTGAAGGGGACAGTTTCTATGGCTACACCTTC.

The chain uses TRBV3-1 (or the pseudogene TRBV3-2) and TRBJ2-1; 10 bases align to TRBD1. Germline V gene lookup returns CDR1 LGHDT and CDR2 YNNKEL (reference sequence). CDR3 length: 14 amino acids. V trimming: 4 bases; J trimming: 6 bases; junction bases outside the gene matches: 3. CDR3 residues: CASSRWTGGNEQFF. Here the CDR3 DNA reads TGTGCCAGCAGCCGTTGGACAGGGGGCAATGAGCAGTTCTTC.

The CDR3 DNA reads as TGTGCCAGCAGAGCGTTGCGGGAGAGCGTCGCGCCTGGGGCCAACGTCCTGACTTTC. This translates into CASRALRESVAPGANVLTF. The chain carries TRBV28 and TRBJ2-6; TRBD2 matches at 7 bases. Trimming removed 6 bases from V and 2 bases from J; junction bases left unmatched: 16. This CDR3 spans 19 amino acids. Per germline, CDR1 MDHEN and CDR2 SYDVKM.

CDR3: CASSLEPRWRNTEAFF. CDR3 DNA: TGTGCCAGCAGCCTAGAGCCCCGTTGGAGGAACACTGAAGCTTTCTTT. The V gene is TRBV27, the J gene TRBJ1-1; D is ambiguous. The ends were cut back, 6 bases at V and 1 base at J, with 18 bases in the middle. CDR1 MNHEY and CDR2 SMNVEV come from the germline V gene (reference sequence). The CDR3 has 16 residues.

This clone was seen a single time. The CDR3 loop is CSASSPLTGVGNTIYF. The CDR3 DNA sequence: TGCAGTGCTAGTTCACCCCTAACAGGGGTCGGAAACACCATATATTTT. The rearrangement links TRBV20-1 to TRBJ1-3, with 7 bases aligning to TRBD1. The J segment lost 4 bases and the V segment lost 3 bases, leaving 12 bases of the junction unmatched. The CDR3 covers 16 residues. Germline assignment: CDR1 DFQATT and CDR2 SNEGSKA (reference sequence).

The chain joins TRBV5-1 to TRBJ2-1, with D maybe TRBD1 (5 bases). V was clipped by 0 bases and J by 5 bases, with 9 bases between them. CDR1 is SGHRS and CDR2 is YFSETQ in the germline V gene. The CDR3 sequence is 14 residues long. In DNA form, the CDR3 reads TGCGCCAGCAGCTTGGTTGGACAAAACAATGAGCAGTTCTTC. It translates to CASSLVGQNNEQFF.

This chain joins TRBV7-8 and TRBJ1-6, with D possibly being TRBD1 (5 bases). Trimming left V 5 bases short and J 10 bases short, with 15 bases between. The CDR3 is 14 residues long. In germline, CDR1 is SGHVS, CDR2 FQNEAQ. In nucleotides, the CDR3 is TGTGCCAGCAGCCCCAGAACGGGGGAATCACCCCTCCACTTT. Its protein product is CASSPRTGESPLHF.

The CDR3: CASSQEIGGNYNEQFF. The CDR3 DNA is TGTGCCAGCAGCCAAGAGATAGGGGGAAACTACAATGAGCAGTTCTTC. This chain connects TRBV4-2 to TRBJ2-1; the D gene is possibly TRBD1 (6 bases). The length of the CDR3 is 16 residues. Per the germline V gene, CDR1 is LGHNA and CDR2 is YNFKEQ. Trimming removed 0 bases at V and 3 bases at J, with 12 bases between.

The chain uses TRBV9 and TRBJ2-1; D possibly corresponds to TRBD1 (5 bases). In germline, CDR1 is SGDLS, CDR2 YYNGEE. This CDR3 has 15 residues. V was trimmed by 0 bases and J by 6 bases, leaving 13 bases between them. The CDR3 DNA sequence: TGTGCCAGCAGCGTAGGGCTCAATAGGGGCAATGAGCAGTTCTTC. It is translated as CASSVGLNRGNEQFF. Variable domain in full (rest from reference TRBV9 and TRBJ2-1): DSGVTQTPKHLITATGQRVTLRCSPRSGDLSVYWYQQSLDQGLQFLIQYYNGEERAKGNILERFSAQQFPDLHSELNLSSLELGDSALYFCASSVGLNRGNEQFFGPGTRLTVL.

The rearrangement links TRBV24-1 to TRBJ2-4, with D hard to call. Germline CDR1 is KGHDR and CDR2 is SFDVKD. Trimming pared 5 bases from V and 1 base from J, leaving 14 bases between. The CDR3 contains 16 residues. CDR3 amino acids: CATSVFCYLAKNIQYF. The DNA of the CDR3 is TGTGCCACCAGTGTATTCTGCTATCTGGCCAAAAACATTCAGTACTTC.

The chain recombines TRBV13 with TRBJ2-1; possible D gene TRBD2, 6 bases. CDR3 length equals 14 residues. Trimming removed 7 bases from V and 8 bases from J, with 18 bases in between. In germline, CDR1 is PRHDT, CDR2 FYEKMQ (reference sequence). The CDR3 protein is CASKTRRGMDEQFF. CDR3 DNA: TGTGCCAGCAAGACTAGGCGGGGTATGGATGAGCAGTTCTTC. Full variable domain (remainder filled in from reference TRBV13 and TRBJ2-1): AAGVIQSPRHLIKEKRETATLKCYPIPRHDTVYWYQQGPGQDPQFLISFYEKMQSDKGSIPDRFSAQQFSDYHSELNMSSLELGDSALYFCASKTRRGMDEQFFGPGTRLTVL.

The chain links TRBV11-2 to TRBJ2-5, with D perhaps TRBD1 (6 bases). Trimming left V 2 bases short and J 5 bases short, with 15 bases between. Germline V gives CDR1 SGHAT, CDR2 FQNNGV. The CDR3 covers 15 residues. The CDR3 DNA reads TGTGCCAGCAGCTTATATCCCAGGGGCCTCGAGACCCAGTACTTC. Translating it yields CASSLYPRGLETQYF. The full variable domain, completed using reference TRBV11-2 and TRBJ2-5, is EAGVAQSPRYKIIEKRQSVAFWCNPISGHATLYWYQQILGQGPKLLIQFQNNGVVDDSQLPKDRFSAERLKGVDSTLKIQPAKLEDSAVYLCASSLYPRGLETQYFGPGTRLLVL.

This chain uses TRBV27 with TRBJ1-3; D uncertain. CDR3 length: 15 residues. V lost 5 bases and J 4 bases, leaving 15 bases between the germline ends. The germline gives CDR1 MNHEY, CDR2 SMNVEV (reference sequence). Written as DNA, the CDR3 is TGTGCCAGCAGTAGGAACGGGAGGTGGGGAAACACCATATATTTT. It encodes CASSRNGRWGNTIYF.

This chain uses TRBV5-1 with TRBJ2-3; 7 bases match TRBD1. CDR3 length: 16 amino acids. CDR1 and CDR2 from the germline V gene are SGHRS and YFSETQ. The V gene end was trimmed by 0 bases and the J gene end by 0 bases; junction bases not matched to a gene: 4. The CDR3 bases are TGCGCCAGCAGCTTGGGGGACAGCGTTAGCACAGATACGCAGTATTTT. It specifies CASSLGDSVSTDTQYF.

This chain links TRBV9 with TRBJ2-1, with D possibly matching TRBD1 (5 bases). With 0 bases removed from V and 9 bases from J, the gap between germline ends came to 13 bases. In germline, CDR1 is SGDLS, CDR2 YYNGEE. The CDR3 has 14 amino acids. In nucleotides, the CDR3 is TGTGCCAGCAGCGTAGATGCAGGGTTGGGTGAGCAGTTCTTC. Translated: CASSVDAGLGEQFF.

DNA of the CDR3: TGTGCCAGAAGCTTGGCCCGGCGGGAAGGGGGCACAGATACGCAGTATTTT. It encodes CARSLARREGGTDTQYF. The chain links TRBV5-3 to TRBJ2-3, with TRBD2 as a possible D gene (6 bases). TRBV5-3 belongs to the ORF category, with a function that is uncertain. Trimming removed 0 bases from V and 1 base from J, with 15 bases in between. There are 17 residues in the CDR3.

This sequence joins TRBV30 and TRBJ1-1, with a possible D match to TRBD1 (5 bases). This CDR3 is built from 13 residues. Between the trimmed V and J ends, which lost 7 bases and 6 bases, there was a span of 18 bases. Germline CDR1 reads GTSNPN; CDR2 reads SVGIG (reference sequence). CDR3: CALTSQRGAEAFF. CDR3 bases: TGTGCCTTAACTTCACAGCGGGGCGCTGAAGCTTTCTTT.